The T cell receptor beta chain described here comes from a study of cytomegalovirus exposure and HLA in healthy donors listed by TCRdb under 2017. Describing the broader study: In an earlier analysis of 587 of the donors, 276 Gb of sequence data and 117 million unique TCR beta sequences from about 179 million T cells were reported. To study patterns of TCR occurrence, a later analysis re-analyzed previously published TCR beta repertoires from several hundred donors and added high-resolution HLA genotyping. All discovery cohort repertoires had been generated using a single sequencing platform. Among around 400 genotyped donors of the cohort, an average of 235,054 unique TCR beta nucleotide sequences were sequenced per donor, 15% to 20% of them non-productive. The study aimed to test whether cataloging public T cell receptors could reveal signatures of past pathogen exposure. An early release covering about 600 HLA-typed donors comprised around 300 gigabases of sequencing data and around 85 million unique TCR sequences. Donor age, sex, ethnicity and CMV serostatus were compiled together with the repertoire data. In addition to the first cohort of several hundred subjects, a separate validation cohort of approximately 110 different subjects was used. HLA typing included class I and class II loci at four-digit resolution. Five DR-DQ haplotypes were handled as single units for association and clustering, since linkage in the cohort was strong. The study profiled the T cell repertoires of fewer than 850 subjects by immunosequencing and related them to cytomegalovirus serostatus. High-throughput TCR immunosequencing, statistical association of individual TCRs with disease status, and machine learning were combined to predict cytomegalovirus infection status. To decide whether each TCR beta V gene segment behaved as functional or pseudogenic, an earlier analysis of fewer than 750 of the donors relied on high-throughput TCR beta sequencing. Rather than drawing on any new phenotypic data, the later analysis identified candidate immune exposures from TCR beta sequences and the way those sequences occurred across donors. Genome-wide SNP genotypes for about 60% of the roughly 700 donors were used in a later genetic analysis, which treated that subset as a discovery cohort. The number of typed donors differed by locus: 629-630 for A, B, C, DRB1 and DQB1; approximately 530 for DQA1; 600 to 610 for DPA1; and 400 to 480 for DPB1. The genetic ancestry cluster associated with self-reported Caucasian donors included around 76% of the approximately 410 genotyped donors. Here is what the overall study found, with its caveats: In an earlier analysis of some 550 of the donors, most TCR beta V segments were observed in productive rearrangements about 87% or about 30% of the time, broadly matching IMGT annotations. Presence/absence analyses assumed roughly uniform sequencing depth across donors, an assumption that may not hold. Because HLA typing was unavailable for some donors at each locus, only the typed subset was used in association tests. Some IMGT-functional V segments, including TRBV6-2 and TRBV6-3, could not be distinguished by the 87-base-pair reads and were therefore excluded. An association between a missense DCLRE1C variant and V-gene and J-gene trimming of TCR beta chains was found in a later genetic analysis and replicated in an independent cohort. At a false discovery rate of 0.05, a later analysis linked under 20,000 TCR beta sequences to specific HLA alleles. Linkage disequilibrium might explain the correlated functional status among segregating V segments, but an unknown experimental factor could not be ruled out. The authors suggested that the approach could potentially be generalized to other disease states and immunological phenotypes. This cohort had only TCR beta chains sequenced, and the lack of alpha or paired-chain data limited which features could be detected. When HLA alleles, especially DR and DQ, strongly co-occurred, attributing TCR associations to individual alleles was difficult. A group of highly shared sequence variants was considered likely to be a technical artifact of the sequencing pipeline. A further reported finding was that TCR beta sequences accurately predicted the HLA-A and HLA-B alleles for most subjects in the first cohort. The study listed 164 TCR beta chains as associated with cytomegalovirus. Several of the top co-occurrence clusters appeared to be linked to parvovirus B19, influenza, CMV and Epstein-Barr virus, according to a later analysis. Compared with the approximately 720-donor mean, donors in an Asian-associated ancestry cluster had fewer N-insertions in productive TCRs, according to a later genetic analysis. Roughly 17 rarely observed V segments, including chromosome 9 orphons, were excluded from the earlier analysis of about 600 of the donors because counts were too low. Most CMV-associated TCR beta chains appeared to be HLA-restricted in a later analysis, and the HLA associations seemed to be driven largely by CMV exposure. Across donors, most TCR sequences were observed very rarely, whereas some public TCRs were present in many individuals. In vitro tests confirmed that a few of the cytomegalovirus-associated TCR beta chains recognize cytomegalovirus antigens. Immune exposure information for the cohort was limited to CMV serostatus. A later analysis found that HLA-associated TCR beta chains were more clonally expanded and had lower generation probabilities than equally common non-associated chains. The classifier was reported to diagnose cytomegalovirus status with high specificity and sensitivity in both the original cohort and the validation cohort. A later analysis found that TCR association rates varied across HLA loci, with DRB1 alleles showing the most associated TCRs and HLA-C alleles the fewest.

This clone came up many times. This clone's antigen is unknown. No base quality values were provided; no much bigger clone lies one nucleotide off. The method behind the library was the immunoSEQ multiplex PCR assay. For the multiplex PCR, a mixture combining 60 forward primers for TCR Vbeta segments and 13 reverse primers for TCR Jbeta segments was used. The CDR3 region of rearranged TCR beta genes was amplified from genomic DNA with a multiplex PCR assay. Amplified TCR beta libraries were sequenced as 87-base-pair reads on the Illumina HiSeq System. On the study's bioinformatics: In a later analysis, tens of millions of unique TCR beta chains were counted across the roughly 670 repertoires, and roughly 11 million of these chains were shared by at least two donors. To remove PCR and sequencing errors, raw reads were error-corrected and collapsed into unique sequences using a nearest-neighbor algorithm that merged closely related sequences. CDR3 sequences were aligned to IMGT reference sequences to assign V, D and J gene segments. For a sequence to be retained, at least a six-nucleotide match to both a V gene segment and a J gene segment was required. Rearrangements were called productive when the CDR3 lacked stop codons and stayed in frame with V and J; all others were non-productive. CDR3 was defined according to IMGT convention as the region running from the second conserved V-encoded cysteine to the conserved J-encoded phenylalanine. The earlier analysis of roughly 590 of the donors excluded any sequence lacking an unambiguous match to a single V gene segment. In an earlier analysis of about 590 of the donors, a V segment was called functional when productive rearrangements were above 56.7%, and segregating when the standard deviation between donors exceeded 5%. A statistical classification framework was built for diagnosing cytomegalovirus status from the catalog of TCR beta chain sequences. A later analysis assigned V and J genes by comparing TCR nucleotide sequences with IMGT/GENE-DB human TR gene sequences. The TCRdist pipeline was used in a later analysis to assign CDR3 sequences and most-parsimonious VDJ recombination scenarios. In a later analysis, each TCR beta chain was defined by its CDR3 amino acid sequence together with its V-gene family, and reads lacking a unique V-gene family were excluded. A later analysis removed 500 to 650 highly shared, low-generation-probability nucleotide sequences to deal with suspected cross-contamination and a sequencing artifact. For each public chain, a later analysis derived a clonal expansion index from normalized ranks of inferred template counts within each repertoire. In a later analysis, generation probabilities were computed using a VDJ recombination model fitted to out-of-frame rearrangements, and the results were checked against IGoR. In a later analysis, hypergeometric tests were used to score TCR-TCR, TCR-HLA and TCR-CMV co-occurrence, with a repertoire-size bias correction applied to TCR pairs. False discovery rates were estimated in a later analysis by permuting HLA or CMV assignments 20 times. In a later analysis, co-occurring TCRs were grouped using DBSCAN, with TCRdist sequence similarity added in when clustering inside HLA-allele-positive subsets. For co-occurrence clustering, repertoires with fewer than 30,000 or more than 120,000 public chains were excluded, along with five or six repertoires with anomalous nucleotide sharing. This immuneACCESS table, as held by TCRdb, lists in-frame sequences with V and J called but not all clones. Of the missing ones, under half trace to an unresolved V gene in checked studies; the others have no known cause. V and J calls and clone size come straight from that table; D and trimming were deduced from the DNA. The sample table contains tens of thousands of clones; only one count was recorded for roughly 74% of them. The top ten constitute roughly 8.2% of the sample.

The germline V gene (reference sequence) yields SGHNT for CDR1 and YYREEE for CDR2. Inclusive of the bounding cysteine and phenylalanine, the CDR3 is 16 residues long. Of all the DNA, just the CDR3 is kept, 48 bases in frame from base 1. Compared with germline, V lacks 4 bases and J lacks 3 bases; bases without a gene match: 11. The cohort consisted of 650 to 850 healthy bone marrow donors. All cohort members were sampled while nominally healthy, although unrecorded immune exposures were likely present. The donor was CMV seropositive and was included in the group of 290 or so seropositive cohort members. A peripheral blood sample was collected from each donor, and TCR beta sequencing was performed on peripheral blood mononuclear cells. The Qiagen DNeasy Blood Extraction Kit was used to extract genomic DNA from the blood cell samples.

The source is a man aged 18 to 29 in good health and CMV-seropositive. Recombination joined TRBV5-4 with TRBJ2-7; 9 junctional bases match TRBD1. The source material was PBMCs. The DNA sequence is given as TGTGCCAGCAGCGGGGGACAGGGTTCTACGCTCTACGAGCAGTACTTC. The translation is CASSGGQGSTLYEQYF.